These 7 T cell receptor beta chains came from one sample sequenced in a study of cytomegalovirus exposure and HLA in healthy donors. Assay: immunoSEQ multiplex PCR; the TCRdb copy retains only in-frame clones and omits some. Found here are tens of thousands of clones, more than 70% of them singletons; the top ten hold 9% to 14%. Specimen: PBMCs. The receptors stem from a woman under 30 in good health and CMV-seropositive.

The genes are TRBV6-5 and TRBJ1-5; 7 bases match TRBD1. Germline lookup yields CDR1 MNHEY and CDR2 SVGAGI. The CDR3 extends over 12 amino acids. J was trimmed by 3 bases and V by 10 bases; bases with no gene match: 3. Here the CDR3 DNA reads TGTGCCACGGGACAGTACAATCAGCCCCAGCATTTT. It translates to CATGQYNQPQHF.

This clone turned up a few times. The rearrangement links TRBV9 to TRBJ1-6, with D unresolved. The germline V gene encodes CDR1 SGDLS and CDR2 YYNGEE. CDR3 length: 14 residues. V lost 2 bases and J lost 10, with 13 bases in between. The CDR3 region has the DNA TGTGCCAGCAGCGTCGGAGCCACGGGGTCACCCCTCCACTTT. Translation: CASSVGATGSPLHF.

The CDR3 coding sequence is TGCGCCAGCAGCCAGGGACAGGGGGGCGATCAGCCCCAGCATTTT. Encoded protein: CASSQGQGGDQPQHF. The V and J genes are TRBV4-3 and TRBJ1-5; 11 bases agree with TRBD1. The CDR3 loop spans 15 amino acids. The germline CDR1 and CDR2 sequences are LGHNA and YSLEER. The junction had 3 bases not matched to a gene; V was cut back by 3 bases and J by 5 bases.

The chain uses TRBV7-2 and TRBJ2-6, with D possibly TRBD1 on 6 matching bases. The CDR3 extends over 17 amino acids. The germline V and J ends were trimmed by 1 base and 0 bases, with 10 bases remaining between them. CDR1 and CDR2 from the germline V gene are SGHTA and FQGNSA. The CDR3 region has the DNA TGTGCCAGCAGCTTAGTACAGGGAAGCTCTGGGGCCAACGTCCTGACTTTC. Translation gives CASSLVQGSSGANVLTF.

CDR3 sequence reads: CASSPVTGGGGYTF. CDR3 coding DNA: TGTGCCAGCTCACCAGTGACAGGGGGCGGTGGCTACACCTTC. The chain joins TRBV18 to TRBJ1-2, with 10 bases that match TRBD1. This CDR3 comprises 14 residues. The V segment lost 2 bases and the J segment 7 bases; nucleotides outside the gene matches: 4. CDR1 KGHSH and CDR2 LQKENI come from the germline V gene.

The chain is built from TRBV5-1 and TRBJ2-3; the match to TRBD1 covers 7 bases. Germline lookup yields CDR1 SGHRS and CDR2 YFSETQ. The CDR3 has 15 amino acids. V lost 2 bases and J lost 3; bases outside the gene matches: 6. CDR3 nucleotide sequence: TGCGCCAGCAGCTTTGAGGGGGCGCGAACAGATACGCAGTATTTT. Amino acids: CASSFEGARTDTQYF.

The rearrangement uses TRBV5-4 and TRBJ2-3; D is undetermined. Germline V gene sequence: CDR1 SGHNT, CDR2 YYREEE (reference sequence). This CDR3 contains 12 residues. Trimming stripped 0 bases from V and 5 bases from J, with 4 bases between. This CDR3 reads CASSLAGDTQYF. In DNA form, the CDR3 reads TGTGCCAGCAGCTTGGCCGGAGATACGCAGTATTTT.